This T cell receptor beta chain is from a study of blood T cell repertoires in COVID-19. Under the authors' procedure: Nucleated cell counts were estimated from reference gene primer amplification. TCRdb's table, derived via immunoSEQ multiplex PCR, lists solely in-frame clones and lacks some. V, J and clone size reflect that table, while D and trimming were determined from the DNA. The sample holds 75,000 to 100,000 clones, around 88% seen once. CDR1 and CDR2 from the germline V gene are SGHTA and FQGNSA. V was clipped by 0 bases and J by 9 bases, with 14 bases between them. This CDR3 spans 14 amino acids.

Input material: peripheral blood. V gene TRBV7-2 combines with J gene TRBJ1-2; tentatively, D is TRBD1 (6 bases). This TCR was recovered from a woman of 80 years or more with acute or convalescent COVID-19. The CDR3 DNA reads as TGTGCCAGCAGCTTAGCCGGGACAAGCTTCCGCTACACCTTC. Translating it yields CASSLAGTSFRYTF.